The source of this TCR beta chain is a study of blood T cells in healthy people across ages. Whole-study results and caveats: Fewer expanded clones and more diversity marked long-lived versus aged donors. Leaving the PBMCs unsorted stopped any conclusive comparison of naive versus antigen-experienced cells.

On this clonotype: Its target is not known.

Ranging in age from about 6 to 100, the donors were healthy Caucasian individuals from Russia. Total RNA extraction produced at least 5.5 micrograms (per sample) for the study. Primers used in a second PCR of about 7 to 12 cycles were a sample-barcoded 5' primer and a J-beta primer mix. One entry per CDR3 protein results from TCRdb running MiXCR on the 5' RACE reads. The repertoire holds about 1.4 million distinct CDR3 sequences, approximately 63% seen once, with more than 6% in the top ten. The receptor comes from a man younger than 35 in good health. The sequencing input was blood.

The CDR3 is CASSFRGAEKLFF. Here the CDR3 DNA reads TGTGCCAGCAGTTTCCGGGGGGCTGAAAAACTGTTTTTT. The chain carries TRBV12-3 or TRBV12-4 and TRBJ1-4; possibly TRBD1 for D (6 bases). This CDR3 has 13 residues. The germline V and J ends were trimmed by 3 bases and 7 bases, with 9 bases remaining between them.